These T cell receptor beta chains were read from a single sample in a study of T cells in lung cancer brain metastases. Here immunoSEQ multiplex PCR was the method, and the copy in TCRdb shows in-frame clones only, minus some. The table records 1,700 or so clones, over 80% of them present only once. Sequences were obtained from tumor tissue from a brain metastasis. The receptors here all came from a man between 60 and 70 years old with non-small cell lung cancer that had spread to the brain. The CDR3 runs from the conserved cysteine through the conserved F or W. The D gene is left open where the match is weak. Some rows have no size entry. The others give once, few or many, or a class for an expanded clone.

>.|TRBV5-1|TRBJ2-1|.
TGCGCCAGCAGCTTGGAAGAGGCGGAGCAGTTCTTC
CASSLEEAEQFF
>TRBD1|TRBV9|TRBJ1-1|.
TGTGCCAGCAGCGTAGCAGGACAGGGCGAGAACACTGAAGCTTTCTTT
CASSVAGQGENTEAFF
>.|TRBV6-5|TRBJ1-2|.
TGTGCCAGCAGTACCGGGGGGCTTTCCTATGGCTACACCTTC
CASSTGGLSYGYTF
>.|TRBV7-3|TRBJ1-3|.
TGTGCCAGCAGCTTATGGCAGGGATCTGGAAACACCATATATTTT
CASSLWQGSGNTIYF
>.|TRBV29-1|TRBJ1-1|.
TGCAGCGATCTAGGCTTACAGGGTCTGTACACTGAAGCTTTTTTT
CSDLGLQGLYTEAFF
>.|TRBV30|TRBJ2-1|.
TGTGCCTGGAGTGTACGGCTAGCGGAGCAGTTCTTC
CAWSVRLAEQFF
>TRBD1|TRBV2|TRBJ1-6|.
TGTGCCAGCAGTGAGGGACAGGGGGCTAAATCACCCCTCCACTTT
CASSEGQGAKSPLHF
>.|TRBV18|TRBJ2-5|.
TGTGCCAGCTCCGGATTAACGTGGGAGACCCAGTACTTC
CASSGLTWETQYF
>TRBD1|TRBV6-4|TRBJ1-2|.
TGTGCCAGCAGTGTCAGACAGGGGGCTGGCTATGGCTACACCTTC
CASSVRQGAGYGYTF
>TRBD1|TRBV30|TRBJ1-2|.
TGTGCCTCCCCGGGAGGGGGCGTAGGCTATGGCTACACCTTC
CASPGGGVGYGYTF
>TRBD1|TRBV18|TRBJ2-7|.
TGTGCCAGCTCACCCCCTCGGGACAGCTCCTACGAGCAGTACTTC
CASSPPRDSSYEQYF
>.|TRBV4-1|TRBJ2-3|.
TGCGCCAGCAGCCACCCGGACCGGTCCCCGTATTTT
CASSHPDRSPYF
>TRBD1|TRBV7-9|TRBJ2-7|.
TGTGCCAGCAGCCTCCGGGACAGGGGCTACGAGCAGTACTTC
CASSLRDRGYEQYF
>.|TRBV15|TRBJ2-7|.
TGTGCCACCAGCAGGACAGGTTGGGACGAGCAGTACTTC
CATSRTGWDEQYF
>TRBD1|TRBV7-3|TRBJ2-5|.
TGTGCCAGCAGCATAAGCGGACAGGGGCAACAGTACTTC
CASSISGQGQQYF
>.|TRBV5-1|TRBJ2-5|.
TGCGCCAGCAGCCTCCTACCAAGCGGCCAAAGGGGAGAGACCCAGTACTTC
CASSLLPSGQRGETQYF
>TRBD1|TRBV27|TRBJ1-2|.
TGTGCCAGCAGTTTATCAATTCGGACAGGGGTTGGGGGCTACACCTTC
CASSLSIRTGVGGYTF
>TRBD1|TRBV7-2|TRBJ1-1|.
TGTGCCAGCAGCTTAGGTGGGACAGTCTCTGAAGCTTTCTTT
CASSLGGTVSEAFF
>.|TRBV2|TRBJ2-1|.
TGTGCCAGCAGTGAAGACAGGGAGTCCTACAATGAGCAGTTCTTC
CASSEDRESYNEQFF
>.|TRBV19|TRBJ2-5|.
TGTGCCAGTAGTATTAATGGTAGATGGGGGGGCCTGGAGACCCAGTACTTC
CASSINGRWGGLETQYF
>.|TRBV6-6|TRBJ1-3|once
TGTGCCAGCAGCCTGAACTCTGGAAACACCATATATTTT
CASSLNSGNTIYF
>.|TRBV6-6|TRBJ2-7|.
TGTGCCAGCAGTTACTGGGGAGAGCAGTACTTC
CASSYWGEQYF
>.|TRBV6-5|TRBJ1-2|once
TGTGCCAGCACCTCCGGGACTTATGGCTACACCTTT
CASTSGTYGYTF
>.|TRBV5-8|TRBJ2-3|.
TGTGCCAGCAGCCGCGGGACTTTTTACACAGATACGCAGTATTTT
CASSRGTFYTDTQYF
>TRBD2|TRBV6-1|TRBJ2-5|once
TGTGCCAGCAGTGAGGGACTAGCGGGACGAGAGACCCAGTACTTC
CASSEGLAGRETQYF
>.|TRBV4-1|TRBJ1-1|once
TGCGCCAGCGGATGGGCGGTGAACACTGAAGCTTTCTTT
CASGWAVNTEAFF
>.|TRBV6-1|TRBJ2-7|.
TGTGCCAGCAGTGTGCACAGGGACTACGAGCAGTACTTC
CASSVHRDYEQYF
>.|TRBV10-3|TRBJ2-7|.
TGTGCCATCAGTGCCTCGACAAGGGAATACGAGCAGTACTTC
CAISASTREYEQYF
>.|TRBV11-1|TRBJ1-4|.
TGTGCTAGCAGCGCCTACATGGGGGATGAAAAACTGTTTTTT
CASSAYMGDEKLFF
>TRBD2|TRBV6-1|TRBJ2-7|.
TGTGCCAGCAGTGAGACTAGCGGAACCTACGAGCAGTACTTC
CASSETSGTYEQYF
>.|TRBV18|TRBJ1-4|.
TGTGCCAGCTCACACGACAACCTACCAGGGGAAAAACTGTTTTTT
CASSHDNLPGEKLFF
>.|TRBV27|TRBJ2-6|once
TGTGCCAGCAGTTTATCCGGTTGGCAGGGCAGGTCTGGGGCCAACGTCCTGACTTTC
CASSLSGWQGRSGANVLTF
>TRBD1|TRBV11-2|TRBJ2-3|.
TGTGCCAGCAGCTTATTTGAAGGGACAGCCACAGATACGCAGTATTTT
CASSLFEGTATDTQYF
>.|TRBV27|TRBJ2-1|.
TGTGCCAGCGGATCGGACTTAATATACAATGAGCAGTTCTTC
CASGSDLIYNEQFF
>TRBD1|TRBV27|TRBJ1-1|.
TGTGCCAGCAGTTCCCAGGGGGCTCTGACTGAAGCTTTCTTT
CASSSQGALTEAFF
>TRBD1|TRBV9|TRBJ1-2|.
TGTGCCAGCAGCGTAACAGGGGCCTATGGCTACACCTTC
CASSVTGAYGYTF
>.|TRBV18|TRBJ1-5|.
TGTGCCAGCTCACCACTAAGCAATCAGCCCCAGCATTTT
CASSPLSNQPQHF
>TRBD1|TRBV7-8|TRBJ1-5|.
TGTGCCAGCAGCTTATTCCGGGGACAGGGAAGGGATCAGCCCCAGCATTTT
CASSLFRGQGRDQPQHF
>TRBD1|TRBV5-1|TRBJ1-1|.
TGCGCCAGCAGCTCCGACAGGGACATGAACATTGAAGCTTTCTTT
CASSSDRDMNIEAFF
>.|TRBV4-1|TRBJ2-5|.
TGCGCCAGCAGCCAAGCTGGGAAGGAGACCCAGTACTTC
CASSQAGKETQYF
>TRBD1|TRBV30|TRBJ2-1|.
TGTGCCTGGACCAGGGACAGGGGGCAGGATGAGCAGTTCTTC
CAWTRDRGQDEQFF
>.|TRBV27|TRBJ1-1|.
TGTGCCAGCAGCCCTGTCCTGGGGAACACTGAAGCTTTCTTT
CASSPVLGNTEAFF
>TRBD2|TRBV15|TRBJ2-7|.
TGTGCCACCAGTTTTTCCAGGGAGGGCTACGAGCAGTACTTC
CATSFSREGYEQYF
>.|TRBV5-1|TRBJ1-5|.
TGCGCCAGCAGTCCGCGTCTTGACAGACTTTATCAGCCCCAGCATTTT
CASSPRLDRLYQPQHF
>TRBD1|TRBV6-5|TRBJ1-4|once
TGTGCCAGCAGTCCCAGGGGGTCTAATGAAAAACTGTTTTTT
CASSPRGSNEKLFF
>.|TRBV10-3|TRBJ2-6|.
TGTGCCATCAGGAACACCTCTGGGGCCAACGTCCTGACTTTC
CAIRNTSGANVLTF
>.|TRBV9|TRBJ2-3|.
TGTGCCAGCAGCGTATCCGGATGGACAGATACGCAGTATTTT
CASSVSGWTDTQYF
>TRBD1|TRBV10-1|TRBJ2-1|.
TGCGCCAGCAGCCGGGACAGTTTATACAATGAGCAGTTCTTC
CASSRDSLYNEQFF
>.|TRBV30|TRBJ2-3|.
TGTGCCTGGAGTGTGCAGGGGACAGATACGCAGTATTTT
CAWSVQGTDTQYF
>.|TRBV5-1|TRBJ2-2|.
TGCGCCAGCAGCCTCTCGACCGCCAAGAACACCGGGGAGCTGTTTTTT
CASSLSTAKNTGELFF
>.|TRBV2|TRBJ1-1|few
TGTGCCAGCAGTGTAAAGGCAGTGGGCACTGAAGCTTTCTTT
CASSVKAVGTEAFF
>.|TRBV5-8|TRBJ1-6|once
TGTGCCAGCAGTTTTATAGATCTGCGTTCACCCCTCCACTTT
CASSFIDLRSPLHF
>.|TRBV2|TRBJ1-5|.
TGTGCCAGCAGTACAACAGGGAATTCCAATCAGCCCCAGCATTTT
CASSTTGNSNQPQHF
>.|TRBV7-9|TRBJ1-1|few
TGTGCCAGCAGCCTCGGTACACGGGGTGAAGCTTTCTTT
CASSLGTRGEAFF
>TRBD1|TRBV2|TRBJ1-5|few
TGTGCCAGCAGAAGGGACAGGGGAAGCAATCAGCCCCAGCATTTT
CASRRDRGSNQPQHF
>.|TRBV11-2|TRBJ2-3|few
TGTGCCAGCAGCTTAGTAGGCGAATCTCCAGATACGCAGTATTTT
CASSLVGESPDTQYF
>.|TRBV29-1|TRBJ1-2|.
TGCAGCGTTTTCCGGGACGGCTATGGCTACACCTTC
CSVFRDGYGYTF
>.|TRBV6-5|TRBJ2-1|.
TGTGCCAGCAGTTACTCGCCGGTTAGCGGAGATAATGAGCAGTTCTTC
CASSYSPVSGDNEQFF
>.|TRBV6-6|TRBJ1-2|.
TGTGCCAGCAGTTACTCAGCAGGTTTCTACACCTTC
CASSYSAGFYTF